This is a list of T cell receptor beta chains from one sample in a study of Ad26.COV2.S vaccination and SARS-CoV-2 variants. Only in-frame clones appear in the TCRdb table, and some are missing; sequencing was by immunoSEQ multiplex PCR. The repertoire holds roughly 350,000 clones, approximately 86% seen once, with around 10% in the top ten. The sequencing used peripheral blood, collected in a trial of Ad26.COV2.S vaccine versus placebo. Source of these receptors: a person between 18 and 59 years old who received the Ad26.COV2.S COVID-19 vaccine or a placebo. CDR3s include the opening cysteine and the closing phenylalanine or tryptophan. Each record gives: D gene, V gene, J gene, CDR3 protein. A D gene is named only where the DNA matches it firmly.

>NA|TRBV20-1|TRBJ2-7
CSAKVAYEQYF
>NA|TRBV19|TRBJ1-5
CASSIGFGQPQHF
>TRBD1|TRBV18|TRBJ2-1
CASSPNRGADNEQFF
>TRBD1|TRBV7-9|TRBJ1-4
CASSTITGTGDEKLFF
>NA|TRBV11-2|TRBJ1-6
CASSLWDSNSPLHF
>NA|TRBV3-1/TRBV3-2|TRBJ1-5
CASSQDYAGNQPQHF
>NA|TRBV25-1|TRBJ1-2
CASSDSAGVYGYTF
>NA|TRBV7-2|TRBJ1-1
CASSPRMGRTAFF
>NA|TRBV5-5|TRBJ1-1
CASSRRDFDTEAFF
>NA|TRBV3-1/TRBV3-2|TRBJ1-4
CASSQGVATNEKLFF
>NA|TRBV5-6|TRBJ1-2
CASSLSGSYYGYTF
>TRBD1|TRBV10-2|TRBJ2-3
CASKGQGTDTQYF
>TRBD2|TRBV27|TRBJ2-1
CASSSALGVAGYNEQFF
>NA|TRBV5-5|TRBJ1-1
CASTYLQVGSEAFF
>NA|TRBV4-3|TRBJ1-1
CASSREQGGADTEAFF
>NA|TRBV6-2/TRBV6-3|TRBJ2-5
CASSYDKGWETQYF
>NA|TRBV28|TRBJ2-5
CASSTSPQETQYF
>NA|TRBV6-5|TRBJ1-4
CASSYSNAGEKLFF
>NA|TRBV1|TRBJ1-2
CTTRGAGGYTF
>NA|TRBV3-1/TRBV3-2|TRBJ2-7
CASSQGSGGHYEQYF